The 30 T cell receptor beta chains below were found in one sample sequenced in a study of shared clonotypes between healthy human individuals. Sequenced by immunoSEQ multiplex PCR; TCRdb stores in-frame clones only, minus some. The table lists roughly 330,000 clones, less than 85% of them singletons. Material for sequencing was memory CD4+ T cells sorted from blood. Subset in this sample: CD45RA-negative fraction. Receptors were obtained from a man aged 25 to 45 in good health.

The rearrangement uses TRBV10-1 and TRBJ2-7, with a possible D match to TRBD1 (5 bases). This CDR3 has 13 amino acids. V was trimmed by 4 bases and J by 3 bases, leaving 10 bases between them. Germline V gene lookup returns CDR1 WNHNN and CDR2 SYGVQD (reference sequence). CDR3 nucleotide sequence: TGCGCCAGCAGTGCAGGGCTCGGCTACGAGCAGTACTTC. Protein sequence: CASSAGLGYEQYF.

V is TRBV5-6 and J is TRBJ2-2, with D maybe TRBD1 (5 bases). This CDR3 region has 15 residues. CDR1 is SGHDT, CDR2 YYEEEE, per germline. Trimming shortened V by 0 bases and J by 5 bases, and 11 bases separated the two germline ends. CDR3 amino acids: CASSLGRVGTGELFF. CDR3 in DNA: TGTGCCAGCAGCTTGGGCAGGGTGGGGACCGGGGAGCTGTTTTTT. Supplemented by reference TRBV5-6 and TRBJ2-2, the full variable domain reads DAGVTQSPTHLIKTRGQQVTLRCSPKSGHDTVSWYQQALGQGPQFIFQYYEEEERQRGNFPDRFSGHQFPNYSSELNVNALLLGDSALYLCASSLGRVGTGELFFGEGSRLTVL.

The chain employs TRBV5-1 and TRBJ2-3, with D perhaps TRBD1 (5 bases). CDR1 is SGHRS, CDR2 YFSETQ, per germline. V lost 4 bases to trimming and J lost 6 bases, with 15 bases between them. This CDR3 is 14 amino acids long. The CDR3: CASSIVGAVDTQYF. CDR3 nucleotide sequence: TGCGCCAGCAGCATAGTAGGGGCGGTGGATACGCAGTATTTT.

This clone was seen a handful of times. This chain connects TRBV2 to TRBJ1-5; TRBD1 agrees at 8 bases. This CDR3 spans 14 amino acids. V trimming: 5 bases; J trimming: 7 bases; junction bases outside the gene matches: 7. CDR1 SNHLY and CDR2 FYNNEI come from the germline V gene. In nucleotides, the CDR3 is TGTGCCAGCAGTCTCGCAGGGGGCTGGCAGCCCCAGCATTTT. Its protein is CASSLAGGWQPQHF.

The V and J genes are TRBV30 and TRBJ2-1, with D perhaps TRBD2 (5 bases). CDR3 size: 11 residues. Per germline, CDR1 GTSNPN and CDR2 SVGIG (reference sequence). Deletions cut 2 bases from V and 7 bases from J, with 6 bases between. CDR3 sequence: CAWSWRNEQFF. The CDR3 DNA sequence: TGTGCCTGGAGTTGGAGGAATGAGCAGTTCTTC.

In regard to this clone: The same CDR3 arises from other DNA sequences in this sample as well. The chain has TRBV11-3 and TRBJ2-7; the D is unclear. The V end was cut by 8 bases, the J end by 2 bases, with 13 bases between. Germline V lookup: CDR1 SGHNT, CDR2 YENEEA. CDR3 length: 13 amino acids. The CDR3 spells CASSPDNTYEQYF. For the CDR3, the DNA is TGTGCCAGCTCTCCAGACAATACCTACGAGCAGTACTTC.

The chain recombines TRBV7-9 with TRBJ2-7, with TRBD2 matching over 10 bases. CDR1 and CDR2 from the germline V gene are SEHNR and FQNEAQ (reference sequence). CDR3 size: 15 residues. The V segment lost 2 bases and the J segment 6 bases; nucleotides outside the gene matches: 7. The CDR3 is CASSLSASGSSEQYF. In DNA form, the CDR3 reads TGTGCCAGCAGCTTATCGGCTAGCGGGAGTTCCGAGCAGTACTTC.

This clone was picked up one time. V usage is TRBV9 and J usage is TRBJ2-3, with 8 bases aligning to TRBD2. The CDR3 is 16 residues long. V shed 0 bases, J shed 0 bases, and the junction held 3 bases outside the gene matches. The V gene's germline CDR1 is SGDLS and CDR2 YYNGEE. For the CDR3, the DNA is TGTGCCAGCAGCGTAGAACTAGCGGCTAGCACAGATACGCAGTATTTT. Its translation is CASSVELAASTDTQYF. The whole variable domain, filled in from reference TRBV9 and TRBJ2-3, reads DSGVTQTPKHLITATGQRVTLRCSPRSGDLSVYWYQQSLDQGLQFLIQYYNGEERAKGNILERFSAQQFPDLHSELNLSSLELGDSALYFCASSVELAASTDTQYFGPGTRLTVL.

Of note for this clone: Other nucleotide sequences in the sample specify the same CDR3. This chain uses TRBV18 with TRBJ2-7; TRBD1 might be the D (6 bases). CDR1 is KGHSH and CDR2 is LQKENI in the germline V gene. Trimming cost V 4 bases and J 3 bases, with 13 bases left between them. The CDR3 totals 14 residues. This CDR3 reads CASSLAGVLYEQYF. As DNA, the CDR3 is TGTGCCAGCTCACTTGCAGGGGTTCTCTACGAGCAGTACTTC.

The chain recombines TRBV7-9 with TRBJ2-7, with TRBD1 as a possible D gene (6 bases). Germline CDR1 SEHNR, CDR2 FQNEAQ (reference sequence). This CDR3 is built from 12 residues. Trimming stripped 7 bases from V and 6 bases from J, with 13 bases between. The chain's CDR3 is CASTKVGGEQYF. In nucleotides, the CDR3 is TGTGCCAGCACCAAAGTAGGGGGCGAGCAGTACTTC.

The chain has TRBV6-5 and TRBJ2-1; TRBD2 is a possible D gene (5 bases). The CDR3 contains 15 residues. Per germline, CDR1 MNHEY and CDR2 SVGAGI. Deletions cut 0 bases from V and 6 bases from J, with 12 bases between. The chain's CDR3 is CASSYSRTGTNEQFF. The CDR3, as DNA: TGTGCCAGCAGTTACTCCCGGACGGGAACCAATGAGCAGTTCTTC.

This sequence joins TRBV11-2 and TRBJ2-6; D is unresolved. Germline V lookup: CDR1 SGHAT, CDR2 FQNNGV. The CDR3 covers 15 residues. The germline V and J ends were trimmed by 5 bases and 0 bases, with 8 bases remaining between them. The DNA for the CDR3 is TGTGCCAGCAGCCTCCACAGCTCTGGGGCCAACGTCCTGACTTTC. Protein product: CASSLHSSGANVLTF.

The chain uses TRBV18 and TRBJ2-1; D gene unclear. The V end was cut by 1 base, the J end by 8 bases, with 18 bases between. CDR1 KGHSH and CDR2 LQKENI come from the germline V gene. The CDR3 runs to 16 residues. The CDR3 region has the DNA TGTGCCAGCTCACCACTCGGGCCGGGTCCCATCGATGAGCAGTTCTTC. Protein: CASSPLGPGPIDEQFF.

In its sample, this clone was seen many times. The rearrangement uses TRBV2 and TRBJ1-2; D unresolved. Trimming pared 1 base from V and 4 bases from J, leaving 10 bases between. The CDR3 runs to 14 residues. CDR1 and CDR2 from the germline V gene are SNHLY and FYNNEI. DNA for the CDR3: TGTGCCAGCAGTGAAGAAGTGTTCGTCTATGGCTACACCTTC. Its translation: CASSEEVFVYGYTF.

The rearrangement uses TRBV28 and TRBJ1-1; 7 bases are shared with TRBD1. The germline V gene has CDR1 MDHEN and CDR2 SYDVKM. The V segment lost 3 bases and the J segment 2 bases; nucleotides outside the gene matches: 6. The CDR3 sequence is 15 residues long. CDR3 residues: CASSLRGPANTEAFF. The CDR3 DNA follows: TGTGCCAGCAGTTTGAGGGGGCCAGCCAACACTGAAGCTTTCTTT.

This sequence joins TRBV6-6 and TRBJ2-1, with 9 bases fitting TRBD2. With 0 bases clipped from V and 10 bases from J, the junction kept 4 bases outside the gene matches. This CDR3 has 14 amino acids. Germline CDR1 is MNHNY and CDR2 is SVGAGI (reference sequence). CDR3 sequence reads: CASSYSNAGGEQFF. CDR3 in DNA: TGTGCCAGCAGTTACTCGAACGCGGGGGGGGAGCAGTTCTTC.

The rearrangement uses TRBV7-6 and TRBJ2-5; D not certain. V lost 8 bases and J 2 bases, leaving 9 bases between the germline ends. Germline V gene data show CDR1 as SGHVS and CDR2 as FNYEAQ. CDR3 size: 12 residues. The CDR3 DNA reads TGTGCCAGCGGAATAGTTCAAGAGACCCAGTACTTC. The encoded protein is CASGIVQETQYF. The full variable domain, rest sourced from reference TRBV7-6 and TRBJ2-5, is GAGVSQSPRYKVTKRGQDVALRCDPISGHVSLYWYRQALGQGPEFLTYFNYEAQQDKSGLPNDRFSAERPEGSISTLTIQRTEQRDSAMYRCASGIVQETQYFGPGTRLLVL.

Only a few counts were recorded for this clone. The J gene is TRBJ2-3, the V gene TRBV29-1, with 11 bases identical to TRBD2. Germline values: CDR1 SQVTM, CDR2 ANQGSEA. The ends lost 4 bases at V and 5 bases at J; junction bases unmatched: 11. This CDR3 has 16 amino acids. The CDR3 DNA follows: TGCAGCGTTGGGGTGTTAGCGGGAGGGCGGGGAGATACGCAGTATTTT. Translation: CSVGVLAGGRGDTQYF.

The chain links TRBV13 to TRBJ1-1; 9 bases map to TRBD1. The V gene end was trimmed by 6 bases and the J gene end by 13 bases; junction bases not matched to a gene: 9. This CDR3 has 12 amino acids. The germline gives CDR1 PRHDT, CDR2 FYEKMQ (reference sequence). CDR3 amino acids: CASSLTGGTSFF. DNA for the CDR3: TGTGCCAGCAGTTTGACAGGGGGAACGAGTTTCTTT.

V gene TRBV28 combines with J gene TRBJ2-7; 10 positions match TRBD1. Germline V gene lookup returns CDR1 MDHEN and CDR2 SYDVKM. Trimming cost V 5 bases and J 5 bases; bases outside gene matches: 9. The CDR3 consists of 15 residues. This CDR3 is CASSRLGTGVDEQYF. CDR3 nucleotides: TGTGCCAGCAGTCGTCTGGGGACAGGGGTCGACGAGCAGTACTTC.

The chain joins TRBV19 to TRBJ1-3; D unclear. Germline V gene sequence: CDR1 LNHDA, CDR2 SQIVND (reference sequence). V dropped 6 bases and J dropped 0 bases, with 18 bases sitting between them. The CDR3 length is 17 residues. CDR3 region: CASRNPNHHFSGNTIYF. CDR3 in DNA: TGTGCCAGTAGGAACCCAAACCATCATTTCTCTGGAAACACCATATATTTT.

This chain connects TRBV6-1 to TRBJ2-3; no clear D. Between the trimmed V and J ends, which lost 2 bases and 1 base, there was a span of 13 bases. The length of the CDR3 is 16 residues. Germline V lookup: CDR1 MNHNS, CDR2 SASEGT. CDR3 coding DNA: TGTGCCAGCAGTGAATCGTGGGGTAGGGGCACAGATACGCAGTATTTT. As protein: CASSESWGRGTDTQYF.

The chain joins TRBV5-1 to TRBJ2-1; 9 bases match TRBD2. The CDR3 extends over 16 amino acids. Germline V gene sequence: CDR1 SGHRS, CDR2 YFSETQ. The V and J ends lost 0 bases and 9 bases, in that order; junction bases with no gene match: 10. The CDR3, as DNA: TGCGCCAGCAGCTTGGGGATAGCGGGAGCGACCAGTGAGCAGTTCTTC. This translates into CASSLGIAGATSEQFF.

This clone has a handful of counts. The CDR3 protein is CASSPWGGVYRNTIYF. CDR3 sequence (DNA): TGTGCCAGCAGCCCTTGGGGGGGCGTCTATAGAAACACCATATATTTT. This chain links TRBV7-2 with TRBJ1-3, with TRBD1 as a possible D gene (6 bases). Trimming removed 5 bases at V and 5 bases at J, with 19 bases between. Germline V gene lookup returns CDR1 SGHTA and CDR2 FQGNSA. This CDR3 contains 16 residues.

J is TRBJ1-2 and V is TRBV5-6, with 8 bases identical to TRBD1. V trimming: 5 bases; J trimming: 2 bases; junction bases outside the gene matches: 11. CDR1 SGHDT and CDR2 YYEEEE come from the germline V gene. The CDR3 loop spans 16 amino acids. CDR3 in amino acids: CASRQGGGPNNYGYTF. Here the CDR3 DNA reads TGTGCCAGCAGACAGGGGGGAGGTCCCAACAACTATGGCTACACCTTC.

The chain joins TRBV2 to TRBJ2-1; D is unclear. V was shortened by 2 bases and J by 15 bases, with 14 bases between the two germline ends. The CDR3 runs to 12 residues. The V gene's germline CDR1 is SNHLY and CDR2 FYNNEI. The CDR3: CASSENGLGWFF. The CDR3 DNA reads as TGTGCCAGCAGTGAAAACGGTCTAGGATGGTTCTTC. Full variable domain (rest looked up from reference TRBV2 and TRBJ2-1): EPEVTQTPSHQVTQMGQEVILRCVPISNHLYFYWYRQILGQKVEFLVSFYNNEISEKSEIFDDQFSVERPDGSNFTLKIRSTKLEDSAMYFCASSENGLGWFFGPGTRLTVL.

The rearrangement uses TRBV5-1 and TRBJ2-3; D gene uncertain. Trimming cost V 2 bases and J 0 bases, with 13 bases left between them. The CDR3 totals 16 residues. In germline, CDR1 is SGHRS, CDR2 YFSETQ. CDR3 in amino acids: CASSLSQSTSTDTQYF. CDR3 DNA: TGCGCCAGCAGCTTATCACAGTCTACTAGCACAGATACGCAGTATTTT. Supplemented by reference TRBV5-1 and TRBJ2-3, the full variable domain reads KAGVTQTPRYLIKTRGQQVTLSCSPISGHRSVSWYQQTPGQGLQFLFEYFSETQRNKGNFPGRFSGRQFSNSRSEMNVSTLELGDSALYLCASSLSQSTSTDTQYFGPGTRLTVL.

The chain uses TRBV14 and TRBJ1-5; D not resolved. The CDR3 sequence is 13 residues long. Trimming removed 3 bases at V and 6 bases at J, with 9 bases between. Germline CDR1 reads SGHDN; CDR2 reads FVKESK. The CDR3 DNA reads TGTGCCAGCAGCCATAATCAGGTTCAGCCCCAGCATTTT. Translating gives CASSHNQVQPQHF.

This clone was counted many times. Other DNA sequences from this sample encode an identical CDR3 as well. This sequence joins TRBV5-4 and TRBJ2-2; D might be TRBD1 (6 bases). Germline values: CDR1 SGHNT, CDR2 YYREEE (reference sequence). This CDR3 is 16 amino acids long. Trimming pared 4 bases from V and 4 bases from J, leaving 17 bases between. The CDR3 loop reads CASSAVQGRGTGELFF. Here the CDR3 DNA reads TGTGCCAGCAGCGCAGTACAGGGTCGGGGCACCGGGGAGCTGTTTTTT.

The chain has TRBV5-1 and TRBJ2-3, with D uncertain. The V gene's germline CDR1 is SGHRS and CDR2 YFSETQ. The CDR3 runs 13 residues. Trimming cost V 6 bases and J 4 bases, with 12 bases left between them. CDR3 nucleotides: TGCGCCAGCACCCCTGATGGAGCAGATACGCAGTATTTT. It translates to CASTPDGADTQYF.